The T cell receptor (beta chain) under discussion was sequenced for a study of cytomegalovirus exposure and HLA in healthy donors (dated by TCRdb to about 2017). About the study as a whole: In an earlier analysis of under 750 of the donors, 250 to 300 Gb of sequence data and 90 million to 120 million unique TCR beta sequences from 150 million to 200 million T cells were reported. Approximately 310 gigabases of sequencing data and around 85 million unique TCR sequences made up an early release that covered approximately 620 HLA-typed donors. Of the approximately 370 genotyped donors, 65% to 90% were placed in the genetic ancestry cluster associated with self-reported Caucasian donors. The study aimed to test whether cataloging public T cell receptors could reveal signatures of past pathogen exposure. The T cell repertoires of roughly 660 subjects were profiled by immunosequencing and related to cytomegalovirus serostatus. A separate validation cohort of some 130 different subjects was used in addition to the roughly 700-subject first cohort. To predict cytomegalovirus infection status, the study brought together high-throughput TCR immunosequencing, statistical association of individual TCRs with disease status, and machine learning. A later analysis re-analyzed previously published TCR beta repertoires from 600 to 850 donors and added high-resolution HLA genotyping to study TCR occurrence patterns. In the later analysis, no new phenotypic data were used to find candidate immune exposures; instead, reliance was placed on TCR beta sequences and their occurrence across donors. An earlier analysis of fewer than 750 of the donors used high-throughput TCR beta sequencing to judge whether each TCR beta V gene segment behaved as functional or pseudogenic. Donor age, sex, ethnicity and CMV serostatus were compiled alongside the repertoire data. A later genetic analysis used genome-wide SNP genotypes for about 60% of the 666 donors, treating that subset as a discovery cohort. Every repertoire in the discovery cohort had been generated on one and the same sequencing platform. HLA typing covered class I and class II loci at four-digit resolution. Typing coverage varied by locus: 629-630 donors for A, B, C, DRB1 and DQB1; approximately 500 for DQA1; some 610 for DPA1; more than 450 for DPB1. Four or five DR-DQ haplotypes were handled as single units for association and clustering because linkage in the cohort was strong. Among roughly 400 genotyped donors of the cohort, an average of around 250,000 unique TCR beta nucleotide sequences was sequenced per donor, of which about 19% were non-productive. Findings and caveats that apply to the study as a whole: A group of highly shared sequence variants was considered likely to be a technical artifact of the sequencing pipeline. In a later analysis, HLA-associated TCR beta chains showed more clonal expansion and lower generation probabilities than non-associated chains that were equally common. HLA typing was unavailable for some donors at each locus, so association tests used only the typed subset. Some IMGT-functional V segments, including TRBV6-2 and TRBV6-3, could not be distinguished by the 87-base-pair reads and were therefore excluded. Most CMV-associated TCR beta chains appeared to be HLA-restricted in a later analysis, and the HLA associations seemed to be driven largely by CMV exposure. Presence/absence analyses assumed roughly uniform sequencing depth across donors, an assumption that may not hold. In a later analysis, over 15,000 TCR beta sequences were associated with specific HLA alleles at a false discovery rate of 0.05. A later genetic analysis reported fewer N-insertions in productive TCRs among donors in an Asian-associated ancestry cluster than the roughly 700-donor mean. In this cohort, only TCR beta chains were sequenced, and detectable features were limited by the absence of alpha or paired-chain data. The authors suggested that the approach could potentially be extended to other disease states and immunological phenotypes. According to a later analysis, TCR association rates differed among HLA loci, with DRB1 alleles showing the most associated TCRs and HLA-C alleles showing the fewest. A further reported finding was that TCR beta sequences accurately predicted the HLA-A and HLA-B alleles for most subjects in the first cohort. A total of 164 TCR beta chains were listed by the study as associated with cytomegalovirus. In a later analysis, several top co-occurrence clusters were reported to appear linked to parvovirus B19, influenza, CMV and Epstein-Barr virus. Broadly in line with IMGT annotations, most TCR beta V segments showed up in productive rearrangements about 87% or about 30% of the time in an earlier analysis of 587 of the donors. In a later genetic analysis, a missense DCLRE1C variant was associated with V-gene and J-gene trimming of TCR beta chains, and the association was replicated in an independent cohort. Across donors, most TCR sequences were observed very rarely, whereas some public TCRs were present in many individuals. When HLA alleles, especially DR and DQ, strongly co-occurred, attributing TCR associations to individual alleles was difficult. Linkage disequilibrium might explain the correlated functional status among segregating V segments, but an unknown experimental factor could not be excluded. Because counts were too low, some 17 rarely observed V segments, including chromosome 9 orphons, were excluded from the earlier analysis of around 590 of the donors. A few of the identified cytomegalovirus-associated TCR beta chains were confirmed in vitro to be specific for cytomegalovirus antigens. Immune exposure information for the cohort was limited to CMV serostatus. The classifier was reported to diagnose cytomegalovirus status with high specificity and sensitivity in both the original cohort and the validation cohort.

The cohort comprised approximately 700 healthy bone marrow donors. At the time of sampling, all cohort members were nominally healthy, though unrecorded immune exposures were likely present. The donor was CMV seronegative and was included in the group of under 450 seronegative cohort members. A peripheral blood sample was collected from each donor, and TCR beta sequencing was performed on peripheral blood mononuclear cells. Genomic DNA was extracted from the blood cell samples with the Qiagen DNeasy Blood Extraction Kit. The CDR3 spans 13 residues, from the cysteine through the phenylalanine. The CDR3 DNA has 39 bases and is translated from base 1. Based on the germline V gene, the CDR1 and CDR2 sequences are SNHLY and FYNNEI. V is shortened by 7 bases, J by 8 bases, and the region joining them spans 17 bases. A note on this clone: Its antigen is currently not known. Base-call qualities are not available, and no considerably larger clone is one nucleotide away.

To prepare the library, the immunoSEQ multiplex PCR assay was applied. For the multiplex PCR, a mixture combining 60 forward primers for TCR Vbeta segments and 13 reverse primers for TCR Jbeta segments was used. Amplification of the CDR3 region of rearranged TCR beta genes was performed with a multiplex PCR assay on genomic DNA. Amplified TCR beta libraries were sequenced as 87-base-pair reads on the Illumina HiSeq System. From the authors' description of their analysis: In a later analysis, roughly 80 million unique TCR beta chains were counted across the approximately 640 repertoires, and around 10 million of these chains were shared by at least two donors. Raw reads were error-corrected and collapsed into unique sequences by a nearest-neighbor algorithm in which closely related sequences were merged to remove PCR and sequencing errors. V, D and J gene segments were assigned by aligning CDR3 sequences to IMGT reference sequences. For a sequence to be retained, a match of at least six nucleotides was required to both a V gene segment and a J gene segment. A rearrangement was called productive if the CDR3 had no stop codons and remained in frame with V and J, and every other rearrangement was called non-productive. Following IMGT convention, CDR3 was defined as the stretch from the second conserved V-encoded cysteine up to the conserved J-encoded phenylalanine. In an earlier analysis of around 570 of the donors, sequences lacking an unambiguous match to a single V gene segment were excluded. An earlier analysis of several hundred of the donors called V segments functional above 56.7% productive rearrangements and segregating when the between-donor standard deviation exceeded 5%. A statistical classification framework was built to diagnose cytomegalovirus status from the catalog of TCR beta chain sequences. V and J gene assignment, in a later analysis, came from comparing TCR nucleotide sequences with IMGT/GENE-DB human TR gene sequences. The TCRdist pipeline was used in a later analysis to assign CDR3 sequences and most-parsimonious VDJ recombination scenarios. In a later analysis, each TCR beta chain was defined by its CDR3 amino acid sequence together with its V-gene family, and reads without a unique V-gene family were excluded. A later analysis removed 592 highly shared, low-generation-probability nucleotide sequences to deal with suspected cross-contamination and a sequencing artifact. In a later analysis, a clonal expansion index for each public chain was calculated from normalized within-repertoire ranks of inferred template counts. In a later analysis, generation probabilities were computed with a VDJ recombination model fitted to out-of-frame rearrangements, and the resulting probabilities were checked against IGoR. Hypergeometric tests were used in a later analysis to score TCR-TCR, TCR-HLA and TCR-CMV co-occurrence, with a repertoire-size bias correction applied to the TCR pairs. False discovery rates were estimated in a later analysis by permuting HLA or CMV assignments 20 times. A later analysis grouped co-occurring TCRs with DBSCAN, adding TCRdist sequence similarity when clustering within HLA-allele-positive subsets. Repertoires with fewer than 30,000 or more than 120,000 public chains were left out of co-occurrence clustering, as were four to six repertoires with anomalous nucleotide sharing. Drawn from immuneACCESS, this table holds only the in-frame rearrangements with V and J called that TCRdb kept. Clones are partly lost; checked studies trace under half to an unresolved V gene and leave the rest unexplained. V and J calls and clone size follow that table, whereas D and trimming were derived from the DNA. The sample table holds fewer than 250,000 clones, of which 81% were seen once. The top ten hold more than 1.5% of the sample.

This chain joins TRBV2 to TRBJ1-2, and TRBD1 may be the D gene, going by 6 matching bases. The sequence was obtained from a man in his late teens or twenties in good health and CMV-seronegative. The specimen sequenced was PBMCs. The CDR3 sequence is CASTEGDIRGYTF. The DNA is TGTGCCAGCACCGAAGGGGACATTAGGGGCTACACCTTC.